These 17 T cell receptor beta chains were all obtained from the same sample, sequenced in a study of T-cell reconstitution after alpha-beta-depleted transplantation in children. It was with unique molecular identifiers that the TCRbeta library was prepared. MiXCR, run by TCRdb on the PCR reads, gives a single entry per CDR3 protein. The sample consists of about 830,000 distinct CDR3 sequences, around 17% of them appearing once. The sample in question was PBMCs, mostly from graft donor cells, obtained 360 days after TCRalphabeta/CD19-depleted stem cell transplant. The source of these receptors is a male patient younger than 18 who had a stem cell transplant for acute lymphoblastic leukemia, so the T cells may come from the graft donor.

The chain uses TRBV5-1 and TRBJ2-5, with D unclear. Germline lookup yields CDR1 SGHRS and CDR2 YFSETQ. Trimming cost V 4 bases and J 5 bases, with 15 bases left between them. The CDR3 has 14 residues. The CDR3 DNA sequence: TGCGCCAGCAGCGAAAATCCTGCCCTCGAGACCCAGTACTTC. It specifies CASSENPALETQYF.

This clonotype occurred a few times. The V gene is TRBV7-8, the J gene TRBJ2-4; D call uncertain. CDR3 length: 17 residues. Germline V gene lookup returns CDR1 SGHVS and CDR2 FQNEAQ. V lost 5 bases and J lost 0, with 17 bases in between. As DNA, the CDR3 is TGTGCCAGCAGCCGATATTCTCCGGGTTTAGCCAAAAACATTCAGTACTTC. As protein: CASSRYSPGLAKNIQYF.

CDR3 loop: CATSPPGVNEQFF. CDR3 nucleotides: TGTGCCACCAGTCCTCCGGGAGTTAATGAGCAGTTCTTC. This chain joins TRBV24-1 and TRBJ2-1; maybe TRBD2 (6 bases). CDR3 length: 13 residues. Trimming removed 6 bases at V and 7 bases at J, with 12 bases between. CDR1 and CDR2 from the germline V gene are KGHDR and SFDVKD.

This clonotype came up many times. The rearrangement joins TRBV27 to TRBJ2-6, with D unresolved. Per the germline V gene, CDR1 is MNHEY and CDR2 is SMNVEV (reference sequence). CDR3 length: 15 amino acids. V lost 0 bases and J 0 bases, leaving 3 bases between the germline ends. The CDR3 nucleotides read TGTGCCAGCAGTTTATCCTCCTCTGGGGCCAACGTCCTGACTTTC. Translating it yields CASSLSSSGANVLTF.

The chain couples TRBV25-1 to TRBJ1-5; 8 bases fit TRBD1. V was clipped by 4 bases and J by 6 bases; unmatched bases: 5. This CDR3 contains 14 residues. Germline lookup yields CDR1 MGHDK and CDR2 SYGVNS. The CDR3 region is CASSGQGLGQPQHF. CDR3 nucleotides: TGTGCCAGCAGTGGACAGGGGCTTGGTCAGCCCCAGCATTTT.

This clonotype came up a few times. The V and J genes are TRBV15 and TRBJ2-1; 7 nucleotides agree with TRBD2. The CDR3 is made up of 17 amino acids. The V and J ends lost 1 base and 2 bases, in that order; junction bases with no gene match: 8. Germline CDR1 LNHNV, CDR2 YYDKDF (reference sequence). CDR3 residues: CATSRVTRGRTYNEQFF. For the CDR3, the DNA is TGTGCCACCAGCAGAGTCACACGCGGGAGAACCTACAATGAGCAGTTCTTC. Full variable domain (outside the CDR3, taken from reference TRBV15 and TRBJ2-1): DAMVIQNPRYQVTQFGKPVTLSCSQTLNHNVMYWYQQKSSQAPKLLFHYYDKDFNNEADTPDNFQSRRPNTSFCFLDIRSPGLGDTAMYLCATSRVTRGRTYNEQFFGPGTRLTVL.

J is TRBJ2-1 and V is TRBV11-2; 7 bases map to TRBD1. CDR3 size: 15 residues. The germline V gene has CDR1 SGHAT and CDR2 FQNNGV. Trimming cost V 5 bases and J 2 bases; bases outside gene matches: 6. The chain's CDR3 is CASSRGPYAYNEQFF. In nucleotides, the CDR3 is TGTGCCAGCAGCAGGGGGCCTTACGCCTACAATGAGCAGTTCTTC.

This rearrangement joins TRBV5-1 to TRBJ2-7; D is possibly TRBD1 or TRBD2 (5 bases each). Trimming took off 3 bases at V and 2 bases at J, with 12 bases between the two ends. Looked up from germline, CDR1 is SGHRS and CDR2 is YFSETQ. This CDR3 spans 14 amino acids. CDR3 in amino acids: CASSWATAAYEQYF. The CDR3, as DNA: TGCGCCAGCAGCTGGGCGACAGCGGCCTACGAGCAGTACTTC.

This clonotype was detected only a few times. V is TRBV12-3 or TRBV12-4 and J is TRBJ1-1; 7 bases fit TRBD1. CDR3 length: 14 amino acids. Unmatched junction bases numbered 6, after V lost 8 bases and J lost 0 bases. Here the CDR3 DNA reads TGTGCCAGCGGAAACAGGGGCGTGAACACTGAAGCTTTCTTT. This encodes CASGNRGVNTEAFF.

The rearrangement links TRBV3-1 to TRBJ1-2, with 8 bases fitting TRBD1. Trimming at V came to 0 bases and at J to 5 bases, leaving 8 bases not matched to a gene. The CDR3 has 16 residues. The germline V gene encodes CDR1 LGHDT and CDR2 YNNKEL (reference sequence). For the CDR3, the DNA is TGTGCCAGCAGCCAAGAAAGGACCAGGGGGCTATATGGCTACACCTTC. It codes for CASSQERTRGLYGYTF.

This clonotype appeared many times. This chain connects TRBV27 to TRBJ2-7; weak D call: TRBD1 (6 bases). There are 14 residues in the CDR3. Germline-derived CDR1 and CDR2 are MNHEY and SMNVEV (reference sequence). The V gene lost 3 bases and the J gene lost 0 bases, with 9 bases spanning the gap. The CDR3 protein is CASSFTGFSYEQYF. CDR3 sequence (DNA): TGTGCCAGCAGTTTTACAGGGTTCTCCTACGAGCAGTACTTC.

This clonotype was recorded a few times. The CDR3 is CASSPNPGSGGYTF. Here the CDR3 DNA reads TGTGCCAGCAGCCCAAATCCGGGGTCTGGTGGCTACACCTTC. V gene TRBV9 combines with J gene TRBJ1-2, with no clear D. There are 14 residues in the CDR3. Per the germline V gene, CDR1 is SGDLS and CDR2 is YYNGEE. Trimming removed 4 bases from V and 7 bases from J, with 17 bases in between.

The V and J genes are TRBV7-9 and TRBJ2-6; a weak D match, TRBD2 (5 bases). This CDR3 is built from 15 residues. The germline V and J ends were trimmed by 5 bases and 2 bases, with 10 bases remaining between them. Germline V lookup: CDR1 SEHNR, CDR2 FQNEAQ (reference sequence). CDR3 sequence (DNA): TGTGCCAGCAGCCCCTCTAGCACTGGGGCCAACGTCCTGACTTTC. This translates into CASSPSSTGANVLTF.

The table lists this clonotype with a few counts. The chain employs TRBV5-1 and TRBJ2-7; D remains unclear. CDR3 length: 13 residues. V lost 7 bases and J lost 0, with 11 bases in between. CDR1 SGHRS and CDR2 YFSETQ come from the germline V gene. This chain's CDR3 is CASGPQSSYEQYF. The CDR3 bases are TGCGCCAGCGGGCCTCAAAGCTCCTACGAGCAGTACTTC.

Only a few counts were recorded for this clonotype. The junction does not match germline at one end; this may be a read error. The chain joins TRBV29-1 to TRBJ2-7, with 14 bases identical to TRBD2. The V gene's germline CDR1 is SQVTM and CDR2 ANQGSEA. CDR3 length: 16 residues. The CDR3 DNA reads as TGCAGCGTCGAAGGACTAGCGGGAGGATTCACCTACGAGCAGTACTTC. Protein: CSVEGLAGGFTYEQYF.

This clonotype was detected only a few times. This rearrangement joins TRBV12-3 or TRBV12-4 to TRBJ2-7, with 7 nucleotides matching TRBD2. The CDR3 spans 11 residues. V lost 7 bases and J lost 7; bases outside the gene matches: 4. CDR3 bases: TGTGCCAGCAAGCGGGAACGGGAGCAGTACTTC. This encodes CASKREREQYF.

This sequence joins TRBV11-2 and TRBJ1-5; no definite D call. V gave up 4 bases and J gave up 4 bases, with 14 bases separating them. CDR1 SGHAT and CDR2 FQNNGV come from the germline V gene. The CDR3 is 15 amino acids. This CDR3 reads CASSSEGRINQPQHF. CDR3 DNA: TGTGCCAGCAGCTCGGAGGGTCGAATTAATCAGCCCCAGCATTTT. Filled out from reference TRBV11-2 and TRBJ1-5, the complete variable domain reads EAGVAQSPRYKIIEKRQSVAFWCNPISGHATLYWYQQILGQGPKLLIQFQNNGVVDDSQLPKDRFSAERLKGVDSTLKIQPAKLEDSAVYLCASSSEGRINQPQHFGDGTRLSIL.